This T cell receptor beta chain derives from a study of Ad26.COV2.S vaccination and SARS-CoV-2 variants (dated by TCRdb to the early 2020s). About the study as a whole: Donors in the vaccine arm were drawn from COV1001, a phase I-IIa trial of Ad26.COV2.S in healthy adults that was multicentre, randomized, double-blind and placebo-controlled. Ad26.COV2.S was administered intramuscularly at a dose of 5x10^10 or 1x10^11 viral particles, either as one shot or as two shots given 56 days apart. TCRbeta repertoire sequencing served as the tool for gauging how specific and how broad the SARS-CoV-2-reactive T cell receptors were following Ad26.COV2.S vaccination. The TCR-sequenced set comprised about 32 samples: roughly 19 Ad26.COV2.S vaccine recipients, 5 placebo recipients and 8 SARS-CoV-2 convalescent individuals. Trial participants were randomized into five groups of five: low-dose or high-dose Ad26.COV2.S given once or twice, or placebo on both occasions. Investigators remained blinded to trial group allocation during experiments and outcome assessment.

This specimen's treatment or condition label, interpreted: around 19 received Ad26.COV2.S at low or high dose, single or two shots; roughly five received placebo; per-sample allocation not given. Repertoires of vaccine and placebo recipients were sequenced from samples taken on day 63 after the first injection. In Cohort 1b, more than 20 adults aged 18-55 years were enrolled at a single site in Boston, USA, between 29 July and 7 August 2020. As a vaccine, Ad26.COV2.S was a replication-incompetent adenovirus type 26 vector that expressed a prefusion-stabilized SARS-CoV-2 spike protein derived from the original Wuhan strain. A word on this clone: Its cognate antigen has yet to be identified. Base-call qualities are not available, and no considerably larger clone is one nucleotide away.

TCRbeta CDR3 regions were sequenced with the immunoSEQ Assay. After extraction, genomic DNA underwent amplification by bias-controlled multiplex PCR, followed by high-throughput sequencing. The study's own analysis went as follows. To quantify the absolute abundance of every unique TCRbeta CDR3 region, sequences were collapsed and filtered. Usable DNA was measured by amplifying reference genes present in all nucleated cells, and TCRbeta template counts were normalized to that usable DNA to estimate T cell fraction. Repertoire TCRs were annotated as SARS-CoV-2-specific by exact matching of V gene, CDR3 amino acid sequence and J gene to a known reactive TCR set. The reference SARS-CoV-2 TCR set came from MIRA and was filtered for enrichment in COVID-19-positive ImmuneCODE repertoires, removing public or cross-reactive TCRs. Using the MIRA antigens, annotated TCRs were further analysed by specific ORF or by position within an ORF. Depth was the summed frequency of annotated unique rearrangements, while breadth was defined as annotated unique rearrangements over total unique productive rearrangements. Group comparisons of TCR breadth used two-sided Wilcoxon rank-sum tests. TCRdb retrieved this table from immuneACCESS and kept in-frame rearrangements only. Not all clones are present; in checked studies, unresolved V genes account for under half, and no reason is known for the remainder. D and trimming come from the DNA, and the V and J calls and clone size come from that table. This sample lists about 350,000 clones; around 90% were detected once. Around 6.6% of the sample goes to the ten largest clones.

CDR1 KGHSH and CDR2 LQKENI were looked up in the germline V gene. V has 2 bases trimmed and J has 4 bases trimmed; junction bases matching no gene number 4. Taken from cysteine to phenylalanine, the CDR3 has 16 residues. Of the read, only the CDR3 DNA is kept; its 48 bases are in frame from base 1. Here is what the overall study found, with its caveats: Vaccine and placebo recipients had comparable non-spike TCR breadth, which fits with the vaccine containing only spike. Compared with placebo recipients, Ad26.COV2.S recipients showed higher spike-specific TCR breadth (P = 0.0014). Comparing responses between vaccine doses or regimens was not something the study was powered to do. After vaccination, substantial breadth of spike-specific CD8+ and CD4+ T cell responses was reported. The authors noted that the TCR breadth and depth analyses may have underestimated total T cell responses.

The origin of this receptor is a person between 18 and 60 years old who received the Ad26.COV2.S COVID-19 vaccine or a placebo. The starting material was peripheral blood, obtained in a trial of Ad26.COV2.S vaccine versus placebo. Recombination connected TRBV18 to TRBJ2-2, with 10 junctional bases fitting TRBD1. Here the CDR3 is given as CASSPSTGGGTGELFF. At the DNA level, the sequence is TGTGCCAGCTCACCATCGACAGGGGGCGGCACCGGGGAGCTGTTTTTT.